This T cell receptor beta chain originates from a study of human T cells and chemical hapten exposure (dated by TCRdb to about 2021). Looking at the study overall: Libraries were pooled for sequencing, and per-sample TCR yields varied mainly because of small differences in library volumes within the pool. This study followed changes in the peripheral blood TCR repertoire in vivo during primary and secondary sensitization of alopecia patients to the hapten diphenylcyclopropenone (DPC). For every blood RNA sample, sequencing covered both the TCR alpha and TCR beta chains.

The time point label of this sample denotes: healthy volunteer bleed at 2 weeks. Total RNA was extracted from unfractionated whole blood collected in Tempus Blood RNA tubes. Roughly 5 healthy volunteers were used as TCR sequencing controls and were bled at day 0, 2 weeks and 6 weeks. A word on this clonotype: The specificity of this receptor is unknown. Within one base of it there is no much larger clone, and no base qualities were kept.

The library was obtained by RACE. Sequencing instrument: NextSeq 500. Library preparation attached unique molecular identifiers to individual cDNA molecules for quantitative, reproducible TCR counting. Processing in the source paper ran as follows. A median of approximately 96,000 TCRs per sample was observed, with a range of roughly 23,224 to 750,000. The Decombinator software suite was used to annotate V, J and CDR3 in the TCR reads. Every sample was subsampled to the same number of TCRs (28,000) for the PS versus PT1 abundance plots. TCRs were defined as expanded if absent before sensitization and observed at least eight times at the 2-week time point. Through fastp at Q25 and MiXCR, TCRdb rebuilt clones from the public reads, retaining in-frame beta chains. Under each unique CDR3 protein, matching rows form one entry showing the most common genes and DNA. The V and J calls follow TCRdb's processing rather than the paper's. The table for this sample lists 130,000 or so distinct CDR3 sequences; approximately 9.5% of them were counted only once. Of the sample, 1.5% to 2% is held by the ten largest clones.

What the study reported, not specific to this receptor: DPC sensitization did not change how many TCRs were above 1 in 1000 frequency, and no evidence was found of alterations in global repertoire structure. After repeated subsampling, changes were observed in the strength of the expansion versus patch-test correlation and in the threshold at which the correlation became significant.

Taken from the germline V gene, the CDR1 and CDR2 loops are MGHRA and YSYEKL. V sheds 4 bases and J sheds 2 bases, leaving 14 bases between their ends. The CDR3 runs 16 amino acids, cysteine and phenylalanine included. The only DNA kept is the CDR3, 48 bases in frame from the first base. The sequencing input was whole blood. The sequence came from a male donor in good health. Some clones in this sample may be carry-over from other donors' samples. The chain couples TRBV4-1 to TRBJ2-2, with TRBD1 tentatively as D gene (6 bases match). The DNA sequence is TGCGCCAGCAGCCGACCGACAGGACCAAACACCGGGGAGCTGTTTTTT. This gives the protein CASSRPTGPNTGELFF.